The T cell receptor (beta chain) described here comes from a study of T-cell reconstitution after alpha-beta-depleted transplantation in children. Trimming cost V 0 bases and J 2 bases, with 11 bases left between them. The length of the CDR3 is 14 residues. Germline-derived CDR1 and CDR2 are SQVTM and ANQGSEA. This clonotype was found a few times. The authors prepared the TCRbeta library with unique molecular identifiers. TCRdb itself ran the PCR reads through MiXCR, one entry per CDR3 protein. The sample carries approximately 400,000 distinct CDR3 sequences, about a tenth recorded once. Here the sequenced sample was PBMCs from the stem cell graft donor, taken from the stem cell graft. The source is a human donor who donated a stem cell graft to a child with acute myeloid leukemia. The chain joins TRBV29-1 to TRBJ2-7; D remains unclear. The CDR3 nucleotides are TGCAGCGTTGAAGACTCCACAGCACCCTACGAGCAGTACTTC. This codes for CSVEDSTAPYEQYF.